These 26 T cell receptor beta chains originate from one sample sequenced in a study of a mutant IDH1 vaccine in newly diagnosed glioma. Antigens for these TCRs are unknown. The protocol was immunoSEQ multiplex PCR, while the TCRdb copy is restricted to in-frame clones and leaves out a portion. The repertoire consists of around 40,000 clones, with around 85% occurring once and the leading ten covering 2% to 3%. Specified time point: week 23, last vaccination. Doses comprised 300 ug of mutant IDH1 20-mer peptide each, plus topical imiquimod. The input for sequencing was PBMCs, taken from a glioma patient whose treatment included an IDH1 peptide vaccine. These receptors all come from a woman under 30 with glioma. Some clones in this sample may be carry-over from other donors' samples.

J is TRBJ2-1 and V is TRBV4-1, with a possible D match to TRBD1 (6 bases). Trimming left V 0 bases short and J 7 bases short, with 13 bases between. The CDR3 sequence is 15 residues long. Germline assignment: CDR1 MGHRA and CDR2 YSYEKL. CDR3 residues: CASSQDPDRLNEQFF. For the CDR3, the DNA is TGCGCCAGCAGCCAAGATCCAGACAGGCTAAATGAGCAGTTCTTC.

The V call is TRBV18, the J call TRBJ2-2; D may correspond to TRBD1 or TRBD2 (5 bases each). Germline V gives CDR1 KGHSH, CDR2 LQKENI. The V end lost 2 bases, the J end lost 4 bases, and 11 bases lay between the germline ends. CDR3 length: 15 residues. The CDR3 here is CASSPAGTTTGELFF. CDR3 in DNA: TGTGCCAGCTCACCAGCCGGGACCACCACCGGGGAGCTGTTTTTT.

The J gene is TRBJ2-7, the V gene TRBV19, with 9 bases identical to TRBD2. Unmatched junction bases numbered 2, after V lost 0 bases and J lost 2 bases. The CDR3 has 15 amino acids. The V gene's germline CDR1 is LNHDA and CDR2 SQIVND (reference sequence). The CDR3 DNA sequence: TGTGCCAGTAGTATAGAGCTAGCGGGAACCTACGAGCAGTACTTC. Translating gives CASSIELAGTYEQYF.

The chain recombines TRBV5-1 with TRBJ2-5; D is tentatively TRBD1 or TRBD2 (5 bases each). CDR1 is SGHRS, CDR2 YFSETQ, per germline. This CDR3 comprises 15 residues. CDR3 loop: CATRPVGGSQETQYF. DNA for the CDR3: TGCGCGACCCGCCCGGTTGGGGGTTCCCAAGAGACCCAGTACTTC.

The chain is built from TRBV18 and TRBJ2-2; D may be TRBD1 or TRBD2 (5 bases each). CDR3 length: 16 residues. The germline CDR1 and CDR2 sequences are KGHSH and LQKENI. Between the trimmed V and J ends, which lost 1 base and 5 bases, there was a span of 14 bases. CDR3 region: CASSPLGTTVTGELFF. The CDR3, as DNA: TGTGCCAGCTCACCACTGGGGACCACTGTTACCGGGGAGCTGTTTTTT. The complete variable domain, with remaining parts taken from reference TRBV18 and TRBJ2-2, reads NAGVMQNPRHLVRRRGQEARLRCSPMKGHSHVYWYRQLPEEGLKFMVYLQKENIIDESGMPKERFSAEFPKEGPSILRIQQVVRGDSAAYFCASSPLGTTVTGELFFGEGSRLTVL.

This clone was detected only a few times. V gene TRBV6-5 combines with J gene TRBJ1-1, with D tentatively TRBD1 (5 bases). The germline V and J ends were trimmed by 0 bases and 1 base, with 12 bases remaining between them. CDR3 length: 16 residues. The V gene's germline CDR1 is MNHEY and CDR2 SVGAGI. CDR3 in DNA: TGTGCCAGCAGTTACTCGTTTCGGGGGGGGAACACTGAAGCTTTCTTT. It codes for CASSYSFRGGNTEAFF.

This clone was seen only once. This chain joins TRBV5-1 and TRBJ1-4, with TRBD1 matching 7 bases. The CDR3 is 14 residues long. V shed 2 bases, J shed 5 bases, and the junction held 3 bases outside the gene matches. Germline V gene lookup returns CDR1 SGHRS and CDR2 YFSETQ. The CDR3 reads CASSLDRANEKLFF. CDR3 in DNA: TGCGCCAGCAGCTTAGACAGGGCGAATGAAAAACTGTTTTTT. Together with reference TRBV5-1 and TRBJ1-4, the CDR3 gives the full variable domain: KAGVTQTPRYLIKTRGQQVTLSCSPISGHRSVSWYQQTPGQGLQFLFEYFSETQRNKGNFPGRFSGRQFSNSRSEMNVSTLELGDSALYLCASSLDRANEKLFFGSGTQLSVL.

V and J are TRBV6-6 and TRBJ2-5, with 8 bases that match TRBD2. V lost 8 bases and J lost 2; bases outside the gene matches: 13. Per the germline V gene, CDR1 is MNHNY and CDR2 is SVGAGI (reference sequence). The CDR3 has 16 residues. The CDR3 DNA follows: TGTGCCAGCTCACGGGGGGTAGCGGGACCTCAAGAGACCCAGTACTTC. It is translated as CASSRGVAGPQETQYF.

This clone has just a few counts. The chain's CDR3 is CASSPQGAGNQPQHF. The CDR3 DNA sequence: TGTGCCAGCAGCCCTCAGGGGGCAGGCAATCAGCCCCAGCATTTT. This chain connects TRBV6-5 to TRBJ1-5; 8 nucleotides line up with TRBD1. CDR1 and CDR2 (germline): MNHEY, SVGAGI. With 6 bases clipped from V and 2 bases from J, the junction kept 6 bases outside the gene matches. The CDR3 extends over 15 amino acids.

The chain couples TRBV6-5 to TRBJ2-7; 7 nucleotides match TRBD1. CDR1 is MNHEY and CDR2 is SVGAGI in the germline V gene. V lost 5 bases to trimming and J lost 5 bases; unmatched junction nucleotides: 6. The CDR3 loop spans 13 amino acids. The CDR3 nucleotides read TGTGCCAGCAGTCAGACAGGGACCCACGAGCAGTACTTC. Translated: CASSQTGTHEQYF.

This clone was counted a single time. This chain links TRBV20-1 with TRBJ2-1; D is possibly TRBD2 (5 bases). V was cut by 7 bases and J by 6 bases, with 7 bases left in between. The CDR3 loop spans 10 amino acids. Germline CDR1 is DFQATT and CDR2 is SNEGSKA (reference sequence). CDR3 nucleotides: TGCAGTGTCGCGGGCAATGAGCAGTTCTTC. Amino acids: CSVAGNEQFF.

This chain links TRBV5-4 with TRBJ1-2; D perhaps matches TRBD1 (5 bases). The CDR3 has 13 residues. Germline V lookup: CDR1 SGHNT, CDR2 YYREEE (reference sequence). Trimming cost V 1 base and J 2 bases, with 6 bases left between them. For the CDR3, the DNA is TGTGCCAGCAGCTTGCGGGGGAACTATGGCTACACCTTC. The encoded protein is CASSLRGNYGYTF. The entire variable domain, with the rest obtained from reference TRBV5-4 and TRBJ1-2, is as follows: ETGVTQSPTHLIKTRGQQVTLRCSSQSGHNTVSWYQQALGQGPQFIFQYYREEENGRGNFPPRFSGLQFPNYSSELNVNALELDDSALYLCASSLRGNYGYTFGSGTRLTVV.

This clone was detected only once. The chain uses TRBV19 and TRBJ1-3; D unresolved. The V gene's germline CDR1 is LNHDA and CDR2 SQIVND (reference sequence). This CDR3 has 14 amino acids. The V and J ends lost 3 bases and 4 bases respectively, with 10 bases between them. The CDR3 DNA reads TGTGCCAGTAGTATGGGGAGGGTGGGAAACACCATATATTTT. Translation: CASSMGRVGNTIYF.

The chain carries TRBV5-6 and TRBJ2-2; D unresolved. CDR3 length: 16 residues. V was pared by 7 bases and J by 0 bases, with 16 bases between. Germline V gene lookup returns CDR1 SGHDT and CDR2 YYEEEE. The CDR3 sequence: CASCLGVGPNTGELFF. The CDR3 DNA is TGTGCCAGCTGTTTAGGTGTGGGTCCGAACACCGGGGAGCTGTTTTTT.

The V and J genes are TRBV4-1 and TRBJ2-3; D unresolved. V was trimmed by 3 bases and J by 2 bases, leaving 12 bases between them. The V gene's germline CDR1 is MGHRA and CDR2 YSYEKL. The CDR3 totals 15 residues. The DNA for the CDR3 is TGCGCCAGCAGCCAGGGTCCATCCAACACAGATACGCAGTATTTT. This gives the protein CASSQGPSNTDTQYF.

The chain has TRBV19 and TRBJ2-6; D gene unclear. This CDR3 region has 14 residues. Between the trimmed V and J ends, which lost 5 bases and 0 bases, there was a span of 5 bases. Germline assignment: CDR1 LNHDA and CDR2 SQIVND (reference sequence). The CDR3 coding sequence is TGTGCCAGTAGTTCTCTCTCTGGGGCCAACGTCCTGACTTTC. This translates into CASSSLSGANVLTF. The whole variable domain, remainder taken from reference TRBV19 and TRBJ2-6, is DGGITQSPKYLFRKEGQNVTLSCEQNLNHDAMYWYRQDPGQGLRLIYYSQIVNDFQKGDIAEGYSVSREKKESFPLTVTSAQKNPTAFYLCASSSLSGANVLTFGAGSRLTVL.

This clone showed up just once. V and J are TRBV15 and TRBJ2-7, with D perhaps matching TRBD1 (5 bases). V lost 3 bases, J lost 6 bases, and 12 bases lay in between. The CDR3 totals 13 residues. Germline CDR1 LNHNV, CDR2 YYDKDF (reference sequence). As DNA, the CDR3 is TGTGCCACCAGCAGTCAACAGGCCACCGAGCAGTACTTC. This codes for CATSSQQATEQYF.

This clone has a handful of counts. The rearrangement links TRBV19 to TRBJ1-1; no clear D gene. The V gene lost 6 bases and the J gene lost 1 base, with 9 bases spanning the gap. The V gene's germline CDR1 is LNHDA and CDR2 SQIVND (reference sequence). CDR3 size: 13 residues. CDR3 sequence reads: CASSNTGNTEAFF. In DNA form, the CDR3 reads TGTGCCAGTAGCAATACGGGGAACACTGAAGCTTTCTTT.

This clone was recorded only once. J is TRBJ2-5 and V is TRBV11-2; 7 nucleotides agree with TRBD1. With V trimmed by 4 bases and J by 5 bases, 10 bases remained unmatched. The CDR3 runs 15 residues. Germline loops: CDR1 SGHAT, CDR2 FQNNGV. CDR3 in amino acids: CASSSGDRVMETQYF. The CDR3 region has the DNA TGTGCCAGCAGCTCGGGCGACAGGGTAATGGAGACCCAGTACTTC.

The chain joins TRBV7-9 to TRBJ2-1; the D gene is possibly TRBD2 (6 bases). Germline CDR1 reads SEHNR; CDR2 reads FQNEAQ (reference sequence). V shed 4 bases and J shed 6 bases, with 16 bases lying between them. This CDR3 spans 15 amino acids. This CDR3 is CASSSPGTPTNEQFF. For the CDR3, the DNA is TGTGCCAGCAGCTCTCCCGGGACTCCCACCAATGAGCAGTTCTTC.

The chain combines TRBV7-7 with TRBJ2-7, with D possibly TRBD1 on 6 matching bases. The V gene lost 5 bases and the J gene lost 3 bases, with 14 bases spanning the gap. There are 14 residues in the CDR3. CDR1 is SSHAT and CDR2 is FNYEAQ in the germline V gene (reference sequence). The CDR3 protein is CASSPGVQDYEQYF. CDR3 DNA: TGTGCCAGCAGCCCAGGGGTACAGGACTACGAGCAGTACTTC.

This sequence joins TRBV9 and TRBJ2-7; 9 bases agree with TRBD2. With 4 bases clipped from V and 9 bases from J, the junction kept 14 bases outside the gene matches. This CDR3 region has 15 residues. CDR1 is SGDLS and CDR2 is YYNGEE in the germline V gene. CDR3 nucleotide sequence: TGTGCCAGCAGCCCTCCATCCGGCGGGAGGGCCGCGCAGTACTTC. Translated: CASSPPSGGRAAQYF.

V is TRBV5-6 and J is TRBJ2-1; D gene unclear. Between the trimmed V and J ends, which lost 6 bases and 1 base, there was a span of 17 bases. This CDR3 comprises 16 residues. The V gene's germline CDR1 is SGHDT and CDR2 YYEEEE. CDR3 loop: CASNPRLDESYNEQFF. In DNA form, the CDR3 reads TGTGCCAGCAACCCTCGCCTAGACGAGTCCTACAATGAGCAGTTCTTC.

This clone was found a few times. The V call is TRBV19, the J call TRBJ1-1; D is uncertain. There are 13 residues in the CDR3. V lost 6 bases and J lost 4, with 12 bases in between. Germline CDR1 reads LNHDA; CDR2 reads SQIVND (reference sequence). This CDR3 is CASRDEGRTEAFF. In DNA form, the CDR3 reads TGTGCCAGTAGGGACGAGGGCCGCACTGAAGCTTTCTTT.

V usage is TRBV6-5 and J usage is TRBJ2-1, with D hard to call. Germline CDR1 reads MNHEY; CDR2 reads SVGAGI. Trimming cost V 0 bases and J 6 bases, with 12 bases left between them. The length of the CDR3 is 15 residues. This chain's CDR3 is CASSYSSGAFNEQFF. The CDR3 bases are TGTGCCAGCAGTTACTCCTCCGGCGCCTTCAATGAGCAGTTCTTC.

The J gene is TRBJ2-3, the V gene TRBV29-1; TRBD1 agrees at 10 bases. V lost 3 bases and J lost 0; bases outside the gene matches: 6. This CDR3 is built from 16 residues. The germline V gene encodes CDR1 SQVTM and CDR2 ANQGSEA. CDR3 DNA: TGCAGCGTTGAGGTGGTGGGACAGGGGAGCACAGATACGCAGTATTTT. Amino acids: CSVEVVGQGSTDTQYF.